A single sample is the source of the 7 T cell receptor beta chains below, sequenced in a study of T cell responses to AZD1222 COVID-19 vaccine. Clones were sequenced by immunoSEQ multiplex PCR, and TCRdb holds only the in-frame ones, with some missing. The repertoire holds 90,000 to 150,000 clones, with about 90% as singletons. Here the sequenced sample was peripheral blood, taken on day 0 of AZD1222 vaccination. These receptors were obtained from an adult in good health.

The CDR3 region is CASSPGTDRDQPQHF. In DNA form, the CDR3 reads TGTGCCAGCAGCCCAGGGACAGATCGGGATCAGCCCCAGCATTTT. The chain has TRBV5-4 and TRBJ1-5; 7 bases are shared with TRBD1. V was clipped by 4 bases and J by 5 bases; unmatched bases: 9. The CDR3 sequence is 15 residues long. The germline gives CDR1 SGHNT, CDR2 YYREEE (reference sequence). Together with reference TRBV5-4 and TRBJ1-5, the CDR3 gives the full variable domain: ETGVTQSPTHLIKTRGQQVTLRCSSQSGHNTVSWYQQALGQGPQFIFQYYREEENGRGNFPPRFSGLQFPNYSSELNVNALELDDSALYLCASSPGTDRDQPQHFGDGTRLSIL.

A few counts support this clone. The chain joins TRBV28 to TRBJ2-7; 8 bases are a match to TRBD2. The trim removed 6 bases at V and 2 bases at J, leaving 9 bases unmatched. Germline CDR1 is MDHEN and CDR2 is SYDVKM. This CDR3 spans 15 amino acids. The CDR3 is CASSMLSGTPYEQYF. CDR3 DNA sequence: TGTGCCAGCAGCATGCTTAGCGGGACTCCCTACGAGCAGTACTTC.

This clone has more than one count but fewer than ten. This CDR3 reads CASGAGSGYEQYF. The CDR3 nucleotides are TGCGCCTCAGGGGCAGGGTCAGGGTACGAGCAGTACTTC. The gene calls are TRBV5-1 and TRBJ2-7; D perhaps matches TRBD1 (6 bases). Germline V lookup: CDR1 SGHRS, CDR2 YFSETQ. The CDR3 is made up of 13 amino acids. Deletions cut 10 bases from V and 4 bases from J, with 18 bases between.

The chain couples TRBV5-5 to TRBJ2-3; tentative D call: TRBD1 (5 bases). Trimming cost V 1 base and J 3 bases, with 12 bases left between them. The CDR3 has 15 amino acids. Germline CDR1 reads SGHKS; CDR2 reads YYEKEE (reference sequence). The CDR3 DNA reads as TGTGCCAGCAGCTTGTCTTGGTCAGGGACAGATACGCAGTATTTT. This encodes CASSLSWSGTDTQYF.

This rearrangement joins TRBV30 to TRBJ1-1; D remains ambiguous. V was clipped by 2 bases and J by 0 bases, with 7 bases between them. Germline V gene data show CDR1 as GTSNPN and CDR2 as SVGIG (reference sequence). This CDR3 has 13 residues. The CDR3 bases are TGTGCCTGGAGTAGAAGGCTGAACACTGAAGCTTTCTTT. Translation: CAWSRRLNTEAFF. The full variable domain, completed using reference TRBV30 and TRBJ1-1, is SQTIHQWPATLVQPVGSPLSLECTVEGTSNPNLYWYRQAAGRGLQLLFYSVGIGQISSEVPQNLSASRPQDRQFILSSKKLLLSDSGFYLCAWSRRLNTEAFFGQGTRLTVV.

The rearrangement links TRBV27 to TRBJ2-7; 9 bases are a match to TRBD1. The CDR3 has 15 residues. The ends lost 3 bases at V and 2 bases at J; junction bases unmatched: 5. Germline assignment: CDR1 MNHEY and CDR2 SMNVEV (reference sequence). The chain's CDR3 is CASSLAGTGPYEQYF. The CDR3 DNA is TGTGCCAGCAGTTTGGCCGGGACAGGGCCCTACGAGCAGTACTTC.

The chain recombines TRBV6-1 with TRBJ2-7; maybe TRBD1 (7 bases). This CDR3 region has 16 residues. CDR1 and CDR2 (germline): MNHNS, SASEGT. The germline V and J ends were trimmed by 1 base and 0 bases, with 13 bases remaining between them. CDR3 sequence (DNA): TGTGCCAGCAGTGAAGTTCAGGGGGGCCCCTCCTACGAGCAGTACTTC. Translated: CASSEVQGGPSYEQYF.